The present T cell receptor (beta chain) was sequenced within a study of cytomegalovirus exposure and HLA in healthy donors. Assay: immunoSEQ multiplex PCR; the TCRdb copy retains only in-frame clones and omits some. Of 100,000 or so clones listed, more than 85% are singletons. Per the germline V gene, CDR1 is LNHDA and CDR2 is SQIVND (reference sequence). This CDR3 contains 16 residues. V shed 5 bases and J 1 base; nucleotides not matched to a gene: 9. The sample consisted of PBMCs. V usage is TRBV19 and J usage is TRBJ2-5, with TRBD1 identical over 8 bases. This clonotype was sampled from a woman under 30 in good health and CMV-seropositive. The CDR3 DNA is TGTGCCAGTAGTGTTGGGACAGGCTTTCTCCAAGAGACCCAGTACTTC. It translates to CASSVGTGFLQETQYF.